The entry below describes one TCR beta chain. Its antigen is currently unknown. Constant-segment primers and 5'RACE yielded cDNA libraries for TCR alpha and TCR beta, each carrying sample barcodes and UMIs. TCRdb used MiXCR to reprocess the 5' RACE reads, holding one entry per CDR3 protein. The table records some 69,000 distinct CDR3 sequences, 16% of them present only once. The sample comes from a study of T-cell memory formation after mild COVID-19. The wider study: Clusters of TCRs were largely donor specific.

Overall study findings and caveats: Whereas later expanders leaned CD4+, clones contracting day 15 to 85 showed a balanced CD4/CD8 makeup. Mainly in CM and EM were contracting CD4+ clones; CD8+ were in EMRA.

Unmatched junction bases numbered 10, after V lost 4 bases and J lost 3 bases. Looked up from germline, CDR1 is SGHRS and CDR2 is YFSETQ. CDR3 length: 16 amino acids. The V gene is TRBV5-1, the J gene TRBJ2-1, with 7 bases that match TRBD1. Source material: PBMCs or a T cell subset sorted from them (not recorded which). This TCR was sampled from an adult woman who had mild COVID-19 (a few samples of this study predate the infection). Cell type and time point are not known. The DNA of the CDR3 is TGCGCCAGCAGCAGTTTACAGGGGACACTCTACAATGAGCAGTTCTTC. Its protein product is CASSSLQGTLYNEQFF. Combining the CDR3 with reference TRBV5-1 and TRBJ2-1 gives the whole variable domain KAGVTQTPRYLIKTRGQQVTLSCSPISGHRSVSWYQQTPGQGLQFLFEYFSETQRNKGNFPGRFSGRQFSNSRSEMNVSTLELGDSALYLCASSSLQGTLYNEQFFGPGTRLTVL.